One sample yielded the 29 T cell receptor beta chains listed below, sequenced in a study of identical twins. TCRdb fed the 5' RACE reads into MiXCR, producing one record per CDR3 protein. The sample shows about 430,000 distinct CDR3 sequences, about 18% of them seen only once. The sequenced material came from naive T cells sorted from blood. These receptor sequences come from a man aged 50-60 years in good health.

This clonotype was seen many times. The V call is TRBV20-1, the J call TRBJ2-7, with 9 bases fitting TRBD1. Germline values: CDR1 DFQATT, CDR2 SNEGSKA (reference sequence). The CDR3 runs 14 residues. The V and J ends lost 1 base and 4 bases, in that order; junction bases with no gene match: 5. CDR3 in amino acids: CSARGVTGGYEQYF. CDR3 DNA: TGCAGTGCTAGAGGCGTGACAGGGGGGTACGAGCAGTACTTC.

This clonotype was counted only a few times. V and J are TRBV18 and TRBJ1-2; 8 nucleotides align to TRBD1. This CDR3 region has 15 residues. Trimming removed 0 bases from V and 2 bases from J; junction bases left unmatched: 2. Looked up from germline, CDR1 is KGHSH and CDR2 is LQKENI. CDR3 sequence: CASSPPTGVNYGYTF. CDR3 bases: TGTGCCAGCTCACCACCGACAGGGGTGAACTATGGCTACACCTTC.

V gene TRBV7-8 combines with J gene TRBJ1-5; perhaps TRBD1 as D (5 bases). This CDR3 is 16 amino acids long. V lost 7 bases, J lost 0 bases, and 16 bases lay in between. CDR1 is SGHVS and CDR2 is FQNEAQ in the germline V gene. The CDR3 spells CASTLVGAISNQPQHF. The CDR3 DNA is TGTGCCAGCACCCTCGTTGGGGCAATTAGCAATCAGCCCCAGCATTTT.

Regarding this clonotype: An end of the junction differs from the germline gene, which may be a read error. This rearrangement joins TRBV28 to TRBJ1-1; possible D gene TRBD1, 5 bases. The CDR3 loop spans 14 amino acids. Germline CDR1 reads MDHEN; CDR2 reads SYDVKM. This chain's CDR3 is CTSRRTSLNTEAFF. For the CDR3, the DNA is TGTACCAGCAGGAGGACATCTCTCAACACTGAAGCTTTCTTT.

This clonotype was counted many times. The CDR3 DNA follows: TGTGCCAGCAGTTTATCGATGGGACTAGCGGGAGGCAGACGCAATGAGCAGTTCTTC. It translates to CASSLSMGLAGGRRNEQFF. The gene calls are TRBV27 and TRBJ2-1; 15 bases line up with TRBD2. The germline gives CDR1 MNHEY, CDR2 SMNVEV (reference sequence). This CDR3 comprises 19 residues. The J segment lost 6 bases and the V segment lost 0 bases, leaving 9 bases of the junction unmatched.

The sample holds many counts of this clonotype. The rearrangement uses TRBV9 and TRBJ2-1, with D uncertain. V was cut by 4 bases and J by 0 bases, with 14 bases left in between. Germline V gene lookup returns CDR1 SGDLS and CDR2 YYNGEE. The CDR3 length is 16 residues. The DNA for the CDR3 is TGTGCCAGCAGCCCGAGCCAGTCGAGCTCCTACAATGAGCAGTTCTTC. This encodes CASSPSQSSSYNEQFF.

At least ten counts were recorded for this clonotype. V and J are TRBV28 and TRBJ2-7; maybe TRBD1 (6 bases). CDR3 length equals 15 residues. V shed 2 bases and J shed 0 bases, with 11 bases lying between them. CDR1 and CDR2 from the germline V gene are MDHEN and SYDVKM. The CDR3 region is CASSLASGASYEQYF. In DNA, the CDR3 is TGTGCCAGCAGTTTAGCGTCAGGGGCCTCCTACGAGCAGTACTTC.

V usage is TRBV11-3 and J usage is TRBJ2-7; 9 nucleotides match TRBD2. Germline values: CDR1 SGHNT, CDR2 YENEEA. This CDR3 is 15 amino acids long. V lost 4 bases and J lost 3; bases outside the gene matches: 7. CDR3 sequence: CASSYSGSANYEQYF. CDR3 nucleotides: TGTGCCAGCAGCTATAGCGGGAGCGCCAACTACGAGCAGTACTTC.

The rearrangement uses TRBV7-2 and TRBJ2-5; 13 positions match TRBD2. The CDR3 consists of 16 residues. V lost 5 bases, J lost 5 bases, and 8 bases stayed unmatched. Germline CDR1 reads SGHTA; CDR2 reads FQGNSA. CDR3 amino acids: CASSPRLAGGAETQYF. The CDR3 region has the DNA TGTGCCAGCAGCCCCAGACTAGCGGGGGGTGCGGAGACCCAGTACTTC.

This clonotype was picked up many times. This chain links TRBV12-3 or TRBV12-4 with TRBJ2-6; D call uncertain. V was shortened by 5 bases and J by 0 bases, with 8 bases between the two germline ends. The CDR3 runs 15 residues. CDR3 sequence: CASSIRTSGANVLTF. As DNA, the CDR3 is TGTGCCAGCAGTATTAGAACCTCTGGGGCCAACGTCCTGACTTTC.

This clonotype was observed a few times. CDR3 sequence: CSAIQAGPPETQYF. The CDR3 nucleotides are TGCAGTGCTATACAGGCGGGGCCTCCAGAGACCCAGTACTTC. This chain uses TRBV20-1 with TRBJ2-5; D is perhaps TRBD2 (6 bases). The CDR3 totals 14 residues. The germline CDR1 and CDR2 sequences are DFQATT and SNEGSKA (reference sequence). Trimming took off 4 bases at V and 4 bases at J, with 16 bases between the two ends.

This clonotype was picked up a small number of times. The genes are TRBV10-3 and TRBJ1-5; TRBD1 matches 11 bases. The germline V gene encodes CDR1 ENHRY and CDR2 SYGVKD. The CDR3 is 14 residues long. J lost 6 bases, V lost 6 bases, and 4 bases had no gene match. The CDR3 loop reads CAISGQGASQPQHF. As DNA, the CDR3 is TGTGCCATCAGCGGACAGGGGGCGAGTCAGCCCCAGCATTTT.

This clonotype was counted a few times. The CDR3 loop is CASSLDGRRSSYEQYF. DNA for the CDR3: TGCGCCAGCAGCTTGGATGGCAGGCGGTCCTCCTACGAGCAGTACTTC. The chain recombines TRBV5-1 with TRBJ2-7; D call uncertain. V was clipped by 0 bases and J by 0 bases, with 13 bases between them. The CDR3 is made up of 16 amino acids. Germline V gene data show CDR1 as SGHRS and CDR2 as YFSETQ. Full variable domain (missing parts from reference TRBV5-1 and TRBJ2-7): KAGVTQTPRYLIKTRGQQVTLSCSPISGHRSVSWYQQTPGQGLQFLFEYFSETQRNKGNFPGRFSGRQFSNSRSEMNVSTLELGDSALYLCASSLDGRRSSYEQYFGPGTRLTVT.

The genes are TRBV24-1 and TRBJ2-1, with 9 bases lining up with TRBD1. The CDR3 extends over 15 amino acids. Germline loops: CDR1 KGHDR, CDR2 SFDVKD. V dropped 4 bases and J dropped 1; count of bases not matched to a gene: 1. DNA of the CDR3: TGTGCCACCAGTGAAGACAGGGGGTCCTACAATGAGCAGTTCTTC. Translating gives CATSEDRGSYNEQFF.

The sample holds a few counts of this clonotype. The chain couples TRBV5-1 to TRBJ1-2; 12 bases line up with TRBD1. Germline CDR1 and CDR2: SGHRS and YFSETQ. Trimming at V came to 2 bases and at J to 4 bases, leaving 6 bases not matched to a gene. The CDR3 has 16 residues. The CDR3 spells CASSLPGQGASYGYTF. The CDR3 region has the DNA TGCGCCAGCAGCTTACCGGGACAGGGGGCTAGCTATGGCTACACCTTC. Full variable domain (missing parts from reference TRBV5-1 and TRBJ1-2): KAGVTQTPRYLIKTRGQQVTLSCSPISGHRSVSWYQQTPGQGLQFLFEYFSETQRNKGNFPGRFSGRQFSNSRSEMNVSTLELGDSALYLCASSLPGQGASYGYTFGSGTRLTVV.

This clonotype was seen ten or more times. V gene TRBV20-1 combines with J gene TRBJ2-1; 11 bases fit TRBD2. The V gene end was trimmed by 0 bases and the J gene end by 0 bases; junction bases not matched to a gene: 10. CDR3 length: 19 amino acids. Germline CDR1 DFQATT, CDR2 SNEGSKA (reference sequence). The CDR3 nucleotides are TGCAGTGCTAGAGATTACCTAGCGGGAGGACCGAGCTCCTACAATGAGCAGTTCTTC. This sequence encodes CSARDYLAGGPSSYNEQFF.

Comments on this clonotype: The junction and the germline gene differ at one end; a read error may be behind it. The chain has TRBV5-1 and TRBJ2-7, with D perhaps TRBD1 (5 bases). The germline gives CDR1 SGHRS, CDR2 YFSETQ. The CDR3 loop spans 12 amino acids. The CDR3 DNA reads as TGCGCCAGCAGCTTGGGGGGCTACGAGCAGTGCTTC. It translates to CASSLGGYEQCF.

There are a few counts of this clonotype. In DNA form, the CDR3 reads TGCAGTGCTCCCGGAATCTATGGCTACACCTTC. Its translation: CSAPGIYGYTF. The chain uses TRBV20-1 and TRBJ1-2; D uncertain. CDR3 size: 11 residues. Per the germline V gene, CDR1 is DFQATT and CDR2 is SNEGSKA (reference sequence). Trimming removed 5 bases at V and 4 bases at J, with 8 bases between.

The gene calls are TRBV5-5 and TRBJ2-5; TRBD1 aligns across 7 bases. V was pared by 1 base and J by 6 bases, with 6 bases of the junction left unmatched. The V gene's germline CDR1 is SGHKS and CDR2 YYEKEE (reference sequence). The CDR3 covers 14 residues. CDR3 nucleotide sequence: TGTGCCAGCAGCTTGCCCCTAGGGGGCAAGACCCAGTACTTC. Translating it yields CASSLPLGGKTQYF.

This chain links TRBV27 with TRBJ2-7; 8 positions agree with TRBD1. There are 15 residues in the CDR3. The germline gives CDR1 MNHEY, CDR2 SMNVEV (reference sequence). Trimming took 4 bases from V and 3 from J; bases not matched to a gene: 8. CDR3 in amino acids: CASSSPGTGHYEQYF. CDR3 in DNA: TGTGCCAGCAGTTCACCGGGGACAGGACACTACGAGCAGTACTTC.

This clonotype was counted ten times or more. This chain connects TRBV5-5 to TRBJ2-2; 10 bases match TRBD1. Trimming removed 3 bases from V and 3 bases from J; junction bases left unmatched: 8. CDR3 length: 17 amino acids. CDR1 and CDR2 from the germline V gene are SGHKS and YYEKEE (reference sequence). CDR3 nucleotide sequence: TGTGCCAGCAGCTACACTGGGACAGGGGTAGACACCGGGGAGCTGTTTTTT. It encodes CASSYTGTGVDTGELFF.

This clonotype was recorded many times. J is TRBJ2-7 and V is TRBV3-1; 7 nucleotides match TRBD2. V trimming: 3 bases; J trimming: 5 bases; junction bases outside the gene matches: 4. There are 13 residues in the CDR3. Germline assignment: CDR1 LGHDT and CDR2 YNNKEL (reference sequence). The CDR3 bases are TGTGCCAGCAGCCAGACTAGCCGGCACGAGCAGTACTTC. Amino acids: CASSQTSRHEQYF.

CDR3 in DNA: TGCAGTGCCCCACCGGGACAGGGAGAGACCCAGTACTTC. Protein sequence: CSAPPGQGETQYF. The gene calls are TRBV20-1 and TRBJ2-5, with 9 bases matching TRBD1. The length of the CDR3 is 13 residues. Trimming at V came to 6 bases and at J to 4 bases, leaving 6 bases not matched to a gene. CDR1 is DFQATT, CDR2 SNEGSKA, per germline (reference sequence).

In its sample, this clonotype was seen many times. The chain employs TRBV12-3 or TRBV12-4 and TRBJ1-1; 9 bases fit TRBD1. There are 15 residues in the CDR3. Trimming took 4 bases from V and 3 from J; bases not matched to a gene: 6. The CDR3 nucleotides are TGTGCCAGCAGTTCCGGGACAGGGTTGTACACTGAAGCTTTCTTT. This encodes CASSSGTGLYTEAFF.

There are a few counts of this clonotype. This sequence joins TRBV20-1 and TRBJ2-1; 11 positions agree with TRBD2. V lost 1 base, J lost 6 bases, and 5 bases stayed unmatched. Germline V lookup: CDR1 DFQATT, CDR2 SNEGSKA (reference sequence). This CDR3 spans 15 amino acids. This CDR3 reads CSARALAGDGNEQFF. CDR3 bases: TGCAGTGCTAGAGCACTAGCGGGAGACGGCAATGAGCAGTTCTTC.

This clonotype was observed at least ten times. This sequence joins TRBV6-5 and TRBJ2-3, with D tentatively TRBD2 (6 bases). Trimming took off 2 bases at V and 4 bases at J, with 16 bases between the two ends. Germline V CDR1 and CDR2: MNHEY, SVGAGI. The CDR3 is made up of 16 amino acids. The CDR3 is CASSYDNGGLADTQYF. The CDR3 DNA is TGTGCCAGCAGTTACGACAACGGGGGTTTGGCAGATACGCAGTATTTT.

This clonotype was seen at least ten times. The chain couples TRBV20-1 to TRBJ2-1; 11 bases line up with TRBD1. This CDR3 is built from 14 residues. Germline CDR1 DFQATT, CDR2 SNEGSKA (reference sequence). Losses at the gene ends were 7 bases for V and 9 bases for J; bases not matched to a gene: 11. CDR3 protein: CSGTGTGGSGEQFF. The CDR3 DNA follows: TGCAGTGGAACCGGGACAGGGGGATCGGGTGAGCAGTTCTTC.

The rearrangement uses TRBV12-3 or TRBV12-4 and TRBJ2-7, with D tentatively TRBD2 (7 bases). This CDR3 spans 16 amino acids. The V end was cut by 3 bases, the J end by 5 bases, with 20 bases between. The DNA for the CDR3 is TGTGCCAGCAGTTTTAGGGGGGGTAGCGGTAGAGACGAGCAGTACTTC. Residues: CASSFRGGSGRDEQYF.

This clonotype was counted ten times or more. The rearrangement joins TRBV27 to TRBJ1-5; possible D gene TRBD1, 5 bases. This CDR3 has 17 residues. The V end was cut by 2 bases, the J end by 2 bases, with 16 bases between. CDR1 and CDR2 from the germline V gene are MNHEY and SMNVEV (reference sequence). CDR3 amino acids: CASSLRRDSRGNQPQHF. In nucleotides, the CDR3 is TGTGCCAGCAGTTTAAGACGGGACTCCCGGGGCAATCAGCCCCAGCATTTT.